This is a list of T cell receptor beta chains from one sample in a study of T cell responses to AZD1222 COVID-19 vaccine. Using immunoSEQ multiplex PCR, the repertoire was profiled, and TCRdb retains in-frame clones only, with some absent. The repertoire holds 80,000 to 100,000 clones, with 88% as singletons. Source: peripheral blood, taken on day 0 of MenACWY control vaccination. These receptors all come from an adult in good health. Each CDR3 is given with its conserved first and last residue. The D gene is left open where the match is weak. For some rows the clone size is stated as once, few or many, or as a class when expanded; others skip it.

j_call cdr3_length clone_size d_call v_call cdr3_nt cdr3_aa
TRBJ2-1 14 . . TRBV29-1 TGCAGCGTTGAAAACCGTGGGTTCTACAATGAGCAGTTCTTC CSVENRGFYNEQFF
TRBJ1-2 14 . . TRBV10-3 TGTGCCATCAGTGAGTCGACCGACCTTTATGGCTACACCTTC CAISESTDLYGYTF
TRBJ1-4 12 . . TRBV25-1 TGTGCCAGCAGTACCCAGACAGAAAAACTGTTTTTT CASSTQTEKLFF
TRBJ2-1 15 . . TRBV28 TGTGCCAGCAGTTTAGCTTCTAGCGTCTACAATGAGCAGTTCTTC CASSLASSVYNEQFF
TRBJ2-2 15 . TRBD1 TRBV6-5 TGTGCCAGCAAACCCGACAGGGCGAACACCGGGGAGCTGTTTTTT CASKPDRANTGELFF
TRBJ1-5 14 . . TRBV5-1 TGCGCCAGCAGCTTGGGAGGGGTCAATCAGCCCCAGCATTTT CASSLGGVNQPQHF
TRBJ1-2 13 . . TRBV30 TGTGCCTGGAGTATGGGTCTGGGCTATGGCTACACCTTC CAWSMGLGYGYTF
TRBJ2-7 13 . . TRBV4-2 TGTGCCAGCAGCCAAGAGAGGGGGTACGAGCAGTACTTC CASSQERGYEQYF
TRBJ2-5 15 . . TRBV5-6 TGTGCCAGCAGCTTACCCACAGGGTCCGGAGAGACCCAGTACTTC CASSLPTGSGETQYF
TRBJ1-4 13 . . TRBV7-9 TGTGCCAGCAGCCAAAGTACAAATGAAAAACTGTTTTTT CASSQSTNEKLFF
TRBJ2-1 15 . . TRBV4-3 TGCGCCAGCAGCCAAGGACCACGGTCCTACAATGAGCAGTTCTTC CASSQGPRSYNEQFF
TRBJ1-6 12 . . TRBV7-2 TGTGCCAGCAGCCCTTATGGCTCACCCCTCCACTTT CASSPYGSPLHF
TRBJ1-2 14 . TRBD1 TRBV6-5 TGTGCCAGCAGTCCAGGACAGGGTGTCGGTGGCTACACCTTC CASSPGQGVGGYTF
TRBJ2-5 11 . . TRBV29-1 TGCAGCGCTCGGACGGGAGAGACCCAGTACTTC CSARTGETQYF
TRBJ1-2 16 . TRBD1 TRBV29-1 TGCAGCGCCGGATCCGGTTGGGGGACAGTCGTCTATGGCTACACCTTC CSAGSGWGTVVYGYTF
TRBJ2-7 14 . TRBD1 TRBV19 TGTGCCAGCGGACACTCGGACAGGCCCTACGAGCAGTACTTC CASGHSDRPYEQYF
TRBJ1-2 12 . TRBD1 TRBV28 TGTGCCAGCAGGCAGGGGGCGCGGGGCTACACCTTC CASRQGARGYTF
TRBJ2-1 17 . TRBD2 TRBV7-2 TGTGCCAGCAGCTTAGCTCGGACTAGCGGGGCCTACAATGAGCAGTTCTTC CASSLARTSGAYNEQFF
TRBJ2-1 15 . TRBD1 TRBV9 TGTGCCAGCAGCGAGTTCCCTGGACAGGGCAATGAGCAGTTCTTC CASSEFPGQGNEQFF
TRBJ2-7 14 . . TRBV6-2/TRBV6-3 TGTGCCAGCAGCTCTAGACAGGTACTCTACGAGCAGTACTTC CASSSRQVLYEQYF
TRBJ1-1 15 . . TRBV9 TGTGCCAGCAGCGTAGGGGGTCATCGTAACACTGAAGCTTTCTTT CASSVGGHRNTEAFF
TRBJ2-5 14 . . TRBV15 TGTGCCACCAGCAGAGATACAGTCCAAGAGACCCAGTACTTC CATSRDTVQETQYF
TRBJ1-2 14 . TRBD1 TRBV6-5 TGTGCCAGCATCCGGGACAGGGATAAGGGCGGCTACACCTTC CASIRDRDKGGYTF
TRBJ1-2 15 . . TRBV4-1 TGCGCCAGCAGCCAAGATCTGGACAGAAACGTCGGCTACACCTTC CASSQDLDRNVGYTF
TRBJ1-3 15 . . TRBV7-9 TGTGCCAGCACCAGGGAATTAAGCTCTGGAAACACCATATATTTT CASTRELSSGNTIYF
TRBJ1-2 16 . TRBD1 TRBV14 TGTGCCAGCAGCCAAGCCGTTACAGGGGCCCATTGGGGCTACACCTTC CASSQAVTGAHWGYTF
TRBJ2-1 13 . . TRBV4-3 TGCGCCAGCAGCCAAGGCGCGTACAATGAGCAGTTCTTC CASSQGAYNEQFF
TRBJ1-1 13 . . TRBV9 TGTGCCAGCAGCGTACAGGGAAACACTGAAGCTTTCTTT CASSVQGNTEAFF
TRBJ1-3 17 . . TRBV9 TGTGCCAGCAGCGTAGATCAGGGCGGGAGCTCTGGAAACACCATATATTTT CASSVDQGGSSGNTIYF
TRBJ2-5 13 few . TRBV7-9 TGTGCCAGCAGCTTATATGGGGGGGAGACCCAGTACTTC CASSLYGGETQYF
TRBJ1-2 14 . TRBD1 TRBV5-1 TGCGCCAGCAGCACCTTGGACAGGGGCTATGGCTACACCTTC CASSTLDRGYGYTF
TRBJ2-1 15 . . TRBV6-5 TGTGCCAGCTTCCTAGGGGCCGTTTCCTACAATGAGCAGTTCTTC CASFLGAVSYNEQFF
TRBJ1-4 17 . . TRBV28 TGTGCCAGCAGTGACCCCCGGGACGCACGAGGGGATGAAAAACTGTTTTTT CASSDPRDARGDEKLFF
TRBJ1-5 14 once TRBD1 TRBV19 TGTGCCAGTAGAAACAGGGGAAGCAATCAGCCCCAGCATTTT CASRNRGSNQPQHF
TRBJ2-3 14 . . TRBV5-1 TGCGCCAGCAGCTTGGGACTGTCCACAGATACGCAGTATTTT CASSLGLSTDTQYF
TRBJ1-1 13 few . TRBV2 TGTGCCAGCAGCGCAGACCCCTGGACTGAAGCTTTCTTT CASSADPWTEAFF
TRBJ1-2 15 . TRBD1 TRBV29-1 TGCAGCGTGGGACAGGGGGGTATCTTGTCTCATGGCTACACCTTC CSVGQGGILSHGYTF
TRBJ2-3 14 . TRBD2 TRBV11-2 TGTGCCAGCAGCCTAGGGCGGGGGGGAGATACGCAGTATTTT CASSLGRGGDTQYF
TRBJ2-2 13 . . TRBV13 TGTGCCAGCAGTCGCTTCCGGACCGGGGAGCTGTTTTTT CASSRFRTGELFF
TRBJ1-1 14 . . TRBV6-2/TRBV6-3 TGTGCCAGCAGTTACGCTGGGGGGCACACTGAAGCTTTCTTT CASSYAGGHTEAFF
TRBJ2-1 15 . . TRBV6-2/TRBV6-3 TGTGCCAGCAGTTACTCGCCTAGGATGGGAAATGAGCAGTTCTTC CASSYSPRMGNEQFF
TRBJ2-5 14 . TRBD1 TRBV6-2/TRBV6-3 TGTGCCAGCAGTACGGACAGGGGGCGAGAGACCCAGTACTTC CASSTDRGRETQYF
TRBJ1-1 13 . TRBD1 TRBV25-1 TGTGCCAGCACCCCTACAGGGGTCTCTGAAGCTTTCTTT CASTPTGVSEAFF
TRBJ2-1 15 . TRBD1 TRBV7-9 TGTGCCAGCAGCTGGACAGGGGACTCCTACAATGAGCAGTTCTTC CASSWTGDSYNEQFF
TRBJ2-5 14 . TRBD2 TRBV5-4 TGTGCCAGCAGCTACCGGGACTACCTAGAGACCCAGTACTTC CASSYRDYLETQYF
TRBJ1-6 14 . . TRBV2 TGTGCCAGCAAGGAGGACCCGACGAATTCACCCCTCCACTTT CASKEDPTNSPLHF
TRBJ1-6 14 . . TRBV6-5 TGTGCCAGCAGGCCTCAGACGGCAAATTCACCCCTCCACTTT CASRPQTANSPLHF
TRBJ1-2 13 . . TRBV7-2 TGTGCCAGCAGCTTACGGGGGGACTATGGCTACACCTTC CASSLRGDYGYTF
TRBJ1-5 16 . . TRBV7-2 TGTGCCAGCAGCTTACAGGGCGAATATAGCAATCAGCCCCAGCATTTT CASSLQGEYSNQPQHF
TRBJ2-2 16 . . TRBV5-8 TGTGCCAGCAGCTCACACAGGGGAGGGAACACCGGGGAGCTGTTTTTT CASSSHRGGNTGELFF
TRBJ1-5 15 . TRBD1 TRBV12-5 TGTGCTAGTGGTTTGGACACGACAGGGCCCCAGCCCCAGCATTTT CASGLDTTGPQPQHF
TRBJ2-1 15 . TRBD2 TRBV3-1/TRBV3-2 TGTGCCAGCAGCCCTGGGGTAGCGGGAGGGGATGAGCAGTTCTTC CASSPGVAGGDEQFF
TRBJ1-3 15 . . TRBV6-5 TGTGCCAGCAGGGCAGTCCAAACCCCTGGAAACACCATATATTTT CASRAVQTPGNTIYF
TRBJ1-1 14 . . TRBV25-1 TGTGCCAGCAGTGAAAACGACGGGAACACTGAAGCTTTCTTT CASSENDGNTEAFF
TRBJ1-5 17 . . TRBV13 TGTGCCAGCAGCTTAGAGGGGGGGGCGAATCGCAATCAGCCCCAGCATTTT CASSLEGGANRNQPQHF